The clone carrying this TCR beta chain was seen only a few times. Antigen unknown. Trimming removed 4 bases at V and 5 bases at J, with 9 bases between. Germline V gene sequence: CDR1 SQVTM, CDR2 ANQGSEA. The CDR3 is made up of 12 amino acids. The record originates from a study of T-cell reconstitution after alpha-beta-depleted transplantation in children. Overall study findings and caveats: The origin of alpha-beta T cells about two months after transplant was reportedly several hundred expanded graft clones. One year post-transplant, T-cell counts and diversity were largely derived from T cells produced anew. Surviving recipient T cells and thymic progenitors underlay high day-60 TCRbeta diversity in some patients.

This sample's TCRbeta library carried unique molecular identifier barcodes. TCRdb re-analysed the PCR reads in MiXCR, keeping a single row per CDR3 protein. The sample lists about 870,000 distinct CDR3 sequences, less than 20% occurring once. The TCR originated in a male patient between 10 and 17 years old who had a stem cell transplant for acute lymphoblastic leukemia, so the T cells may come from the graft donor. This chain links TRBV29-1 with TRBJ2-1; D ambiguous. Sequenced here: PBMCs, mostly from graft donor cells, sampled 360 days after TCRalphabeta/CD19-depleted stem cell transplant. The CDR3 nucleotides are TGCAGCGTTGCATCTCTAAACAATGAGCAGTTCTTC. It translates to CSVASLNNEQFF.